The 21 T cell receptor beta chains given below trace back to one sample, sequenced in a study of blood T cell repertoires in COVID-19. Here immunoSEQ multiplex PCR was the method, and the copy in TCRdb shows in-frame clones only, minus some. This sample has 14,000 to 15,000 clones, with around 90% found just once. What was sequenced was peripheral blood. Every receptor here comes from a human donor in a cohort sampled during active COVID-19.

A single count supports this clone. The J gene is TRBJ2-2, the V gene TRBV12-5, with a tentative D call TRBD2 (7 bases). CDR1 is LGHNT and CDR2 is FRNRAP in the germline V gene. V was cut by 7 bases and J by 5 bases, with 17 bases left in between. The CDR3 extends over 15 amino acids. As DNA, the CDR3 is TGTGCTAGTGAGAGGGGAGGGGGACTTACCGGGGAGCTGTTTTTT. This encodes CASERGGGLTGELFF.

The CDR3 DNA sequence: TGTGCCAGCAGCTTAGAGCCAGGGGGTAACACTGAAGCTTTCTTT. Its translation: CASSLEPGGNTEAFF. The V and J genes are TRBV11-2 and TRBJ1-1; the match to TRBD1 covers 7 bases. V shed 0 bases and J 2 bases; nucleotides not matched to a gene: 3. Germline CDR1 is SGHAT and CDR2 is FQNNGV. CDR3 length: 15 amino acids. The full variable domain, rest sourced from reference TRBV11-2 and TRBJ1-1, is EAGVAQSPRYKIIEKRQSVAFWCNPISGHATLYWYQQILGQGPKLLIQFQNNGVVDDSQLPKDRFSAERLKGVDSTLKIQPAKLEDSAVYLCASSLEPGGNTEAFFGQGTRLTVV.

The chain links TRBV3-1 (or the pseudogene TRBV3-2) to TRBJ1-3; no definite D call. The CDR3 extends over 12 amino acids. Germline CDR1 reads LGHDT; CDR2 reads YNNKEL (reference sequence). The V end was cut by 0 bases, the J end by 5 bases, with 2 bases between. The CDR3: CASSQDRNTIYF. The CDR3 DNA reads TGTGCCAGCAGCCAAGATAGAAACACCATATATTTT.

This chain connects TRBV4-1 to TRBJ2-2; tentatively, D is TRBD2 (5 bases). The V gene lost 0 bases and the J gene lost 4 bases, with 12 bases spanning the gap. From germline, CDR1 is MGHRA and CDR2 YSYEKL. The CDR3 is made up of 16 amino acids. CDR3 nucleotides: TGCGCCAGCAGCCAAGATCCCAGCGGACGCACCGGGGAGCTGTTTTTT. The encoded protein is CASSQDPSGRTGELFF.

The chain links TRBV30 to TRBJ2-7; D possibly corresponds to TRBD1 (6 bases). The V gene lost 4 bases and the J gene lost 2 bases, with 12 bases spanning the gap. The CDR3 is made up of 13 amino acids. Per the germline V gene, CDR1 is GTSNPN and CDR2 is SVGIG (reference sequence). CDR3 in amino acids: CAWNRDTPYEQYF. In DNA form, the CDR3 reads TGTGCCTGGAACCGGGACACACCCTACGAGCAGTACTTC.

The chain joins TRBV10-3 to TRBJ2-3; tentative D call: TRBD1 (7 bases). CDR3 size: 16 residues. V lost 6 bases to trimming and J lost 5 bases, with 21 bases between them. Per the germline V gene, CDR1 is ENHRY and CDR2 is SYGVKD. This CDR3 reads CAISPLQGGRGDTQYF. CDR3 sequence (DNA): TGTGCCATCAGCCCCCTGCAGGGGGGCAGAGGAGATACGCAGTATTTT.

This clone showed up just once. J is TRBJ1-1 and V is TRBV30; 7 bases match TRBD1. This CDR3 is built from 12 residues. Germline CDR1 GTSNPN, CDR2 SVGIG (reference sequence). V lost 7 bases, J lost 6 bases, and 8 bases stayed unmatched. CDR3 amino acids: CAYSRQGAEAFF. CDR3 sequence (DNA): TGTGCCTACTCCCGACAGGGAGCTGAAGCTTTCTTT. Looking up the rest from reference TRBV30 and TRBJ1-1 gives the full variable domain: SQTIHQWPATLVQPVGSPLSLECTVEGTSNPNLYWYRQAAGRGLQLLFYSVGIGQISSEVPQNLSASRPQDRQFILSSKKLLLSDSGFYLCAYSRQGAEAFFGQGTRLTVV.

This clone has just one count. The chain carries TRBV5-4 and TRBJ2-2; 7 nucleotides line up with TRBD1. From germline, CDR1 is SGHNT and CDR2 YYREEE (reference sequence). The J segment lost 4 bases and the V segment lost 5 bases, leaving 11 bases of the junction unmatched. The CDR3 spans 16 residues. CDR3 sequence reads: CASRVSTGSGTGELFF. The CDR3 DNA reads TGTGCCAGCAGGGTATCGACAGGGAGCGGCACCGGGGAGCTGTTTTTT.

In its sample, this clone was seen once. The chain carries TRBV6-2 or TRBV6-3 and TRBJ2-5; 15 bases align to TRBD2. The V gene's germline CDR1 is MNHEY and CDR2 SVGEGT. V was pared by 6 bases and J by 1 base, with 3 bases of the junction left unmatched. The CDR3 covers 16 residues. The CDR3 sequence: CASSMGLAGGQETQYF. In DNA form, the CDR3 reads TGTGCCAGCAGCATGGGACTAGCGGGGGGCCAAGAGACCCAGTACTTC.

The gene calls are TRBV2 and TRBJ2-7; the D is unclear. Germline CDR1 reads SNHLY; CDR2 reads FYNNEI. V was trimmed by 2 bases and J by 2 bases, leaving 13 bases between them. The CDR3 runs to 15 residues. CDR3 protein: CASSERLAGTYEQYF. CDR3 DNA: TGTGCCAGCAGTGAAAGGCTGGCAGGAACCTACGAGCAGTACTTC.

This clone was counted between two and nine times. The chain uses TRBV12-5 and TRBJ1-4; no definite D call. Trimming left V 1 base short and J 3 bases short, with 9 bases between. CDR1 is LGHNT and CDR2 is FRNRAP in the germline V gene. The CDR3 length is 15 residues. The CDR3 spells CASGLGQVPNEKLFF. CDR3 nucleotides: TGTGCTAGTGGTTTGGGGCAGGTTCCTAATGAAAAACTGTTTTTT.

V usage is TRBV5-1 and J usage is TRBJ2-5, with D possibly being TRBD2 (5 bases). CDR3 length equals 14 residues. In germline, CDR1 is SGHRS, CDR2 YFSETQ. V shed 4 bases and J shed 1 base, with 11 bases lying between them. CDR3 sequence reads: CASSRTSGQETQYF. The DNA for the CDR3 is TGCGCCAGCAGCCGGACGAGCGGCCAAGAGACCCAGTACTTC.

The V gene is TRBV7-8, the J gene TRBJ1-3; D perhaps matches TRBD1 (5 bases). Germline V gives CDR1 SGHVS, CDR2 FQNEAQ. Between the trimmed V and J ends, which lost 0 bases and 4 bases, there was a span of 10 bases. The CDR3 covers 15 residues. As DNA, the CDR3 is TGTGCCAGCAGCTTAGCGGGGGGTGGAGGAAACACCATATATTTT. Translated, it gives CASSLAGGGGNTIYF.

The V call is TRBV5-6, the J call TRBJ2-7; possibly TRBD2 for D (6 bases). Germline CDR1 SGHDT, CDR2 YYEEEE. The CDR3 loop spans 14 amino acids. V gave up 3 bases and J gave up 2 bases, with 12 bases separating them. CDR3: CASSSRDFTYEQYF. The CDR3 nucleotides are TGTGCCAGCAGCTCCCGGGACTTTACCTACGAGCAGTACTTC.

The table lists this clone with a count of one. CDR3 sequence: CASSSSGTGETQYF. In DNA, the CDR3 is TGCGCCAGCAGCTCCTCCGGGACAGGAGAGACCCAGTACTTC. The genes are TRBV5-1 and TRBJ2-5; 8 bases agree with TRBD1. Trimming at V came to 3 bases and at J to 4 bases, leaving 5 bases not matched to a gene. Germline V gene lookup returns CDR1 SGHRS and CDR2 YFSETQ. CDR3 length equals 14 residues.

The chain couples TRBV11-2 to TRBJ2-1; maybe TRBD2 (5 bases). The CDR3 covers 16 residues. V lost 2 bases to trimming and J lost 8 bases, with 19 bases between them. Germline-derived CDR1 and CDR2 are SGHAT and FQNNGV. The CDR3 DNA reads as TGTGCCAGCAGCTTAACCGGCGGGCCCCTATTTTATGAGCAGTTCTTC. It codes for CASSLTGGPLFYEQFF.

The V gene is TRBV5-4, the J gene TRBJ2-5; D ambiguous. The CDR3 is made up of 16 amino acids. Germline V gives CDR1 SGHNT, CDR2 YYREEE (reference sequence). With 4 bases removed from V and 5 bases from J, the gap between germline ends came to 21 bases. CDR3 DNA sequence: TGTGCCAGCAGCCCTTCAGGCGTAATGGGTGGGGAGACCCAGTACTTC. Its translation is CASSPSGVMGGETQYF.

The rearrangement uses TRBV18 and TRBJ1-1; 11 bases agree with TRBD1. V was pared by 5 bases and J by 10 bases, with 12 bases of the junction left unmatched. Germline V gene lookup returns CDR1 KGHSH and CDR2 LQKENI. The CDR3 loop spans 15 amino acids. The CDR3 DNA is TGTGCCAGCTCAGCGTATGGCACGGGACAGGGGGTAGCTTTCTTT. Translation: CASSAYGTGQGVAFF.

The J gene is TRBJ1-5, the V gene TRBV27; a weak D match, TRBD1 (6 bases). CDR3 size: 15 residues. Germline V gives CDR1 MNHEY, CDR2 SMNVEV (reference sequence). V was pared by 2 bases and J by 6 bases, with 14 bases between. The CDR3 DNA sequence: TGTGCCAGCAGTTTAGTGGCAGGGGTCAGTCAGCCCCAGCATTTT. This translates into CASSLVAGVSQPQHF.

In its sample, this clone was seen once. The rearrangement uses TRBV11-2 and TRBJ1-2; 10 bases agree with TRBD1. This CDR3 region has 14 residues. V lost 0 bases to trimming and J lost 6 bases; unmatched junction nucleotides: 1. Germline V gene data show CDR1 as SGHAT and CDR2 as FQNNGV. For the CDR3, the DNA is TGTGCCAGCAGCTTAGAGGGACAGGGGCATGGCTACACCTTC. It yields the protein CASSLEGQGHGYTF.

This sequence joins TRBV27 and TRBJ2-7; tentatively, D is TRBD2 (7 bases). This CDR3 region has 12 residues. V was cut by 6 bases and J by 6 bases, with 12 bases left in between. Germline V lookup: CDR1 MNHEY, CDR2 SMNVEV (reference sequence). The CDR3 here is CASRGGAGEQYF. The CDR3 nucleotides are TGTGCCAGCAGGGGGGGGGCGGGCGAGCAGTACTTC.